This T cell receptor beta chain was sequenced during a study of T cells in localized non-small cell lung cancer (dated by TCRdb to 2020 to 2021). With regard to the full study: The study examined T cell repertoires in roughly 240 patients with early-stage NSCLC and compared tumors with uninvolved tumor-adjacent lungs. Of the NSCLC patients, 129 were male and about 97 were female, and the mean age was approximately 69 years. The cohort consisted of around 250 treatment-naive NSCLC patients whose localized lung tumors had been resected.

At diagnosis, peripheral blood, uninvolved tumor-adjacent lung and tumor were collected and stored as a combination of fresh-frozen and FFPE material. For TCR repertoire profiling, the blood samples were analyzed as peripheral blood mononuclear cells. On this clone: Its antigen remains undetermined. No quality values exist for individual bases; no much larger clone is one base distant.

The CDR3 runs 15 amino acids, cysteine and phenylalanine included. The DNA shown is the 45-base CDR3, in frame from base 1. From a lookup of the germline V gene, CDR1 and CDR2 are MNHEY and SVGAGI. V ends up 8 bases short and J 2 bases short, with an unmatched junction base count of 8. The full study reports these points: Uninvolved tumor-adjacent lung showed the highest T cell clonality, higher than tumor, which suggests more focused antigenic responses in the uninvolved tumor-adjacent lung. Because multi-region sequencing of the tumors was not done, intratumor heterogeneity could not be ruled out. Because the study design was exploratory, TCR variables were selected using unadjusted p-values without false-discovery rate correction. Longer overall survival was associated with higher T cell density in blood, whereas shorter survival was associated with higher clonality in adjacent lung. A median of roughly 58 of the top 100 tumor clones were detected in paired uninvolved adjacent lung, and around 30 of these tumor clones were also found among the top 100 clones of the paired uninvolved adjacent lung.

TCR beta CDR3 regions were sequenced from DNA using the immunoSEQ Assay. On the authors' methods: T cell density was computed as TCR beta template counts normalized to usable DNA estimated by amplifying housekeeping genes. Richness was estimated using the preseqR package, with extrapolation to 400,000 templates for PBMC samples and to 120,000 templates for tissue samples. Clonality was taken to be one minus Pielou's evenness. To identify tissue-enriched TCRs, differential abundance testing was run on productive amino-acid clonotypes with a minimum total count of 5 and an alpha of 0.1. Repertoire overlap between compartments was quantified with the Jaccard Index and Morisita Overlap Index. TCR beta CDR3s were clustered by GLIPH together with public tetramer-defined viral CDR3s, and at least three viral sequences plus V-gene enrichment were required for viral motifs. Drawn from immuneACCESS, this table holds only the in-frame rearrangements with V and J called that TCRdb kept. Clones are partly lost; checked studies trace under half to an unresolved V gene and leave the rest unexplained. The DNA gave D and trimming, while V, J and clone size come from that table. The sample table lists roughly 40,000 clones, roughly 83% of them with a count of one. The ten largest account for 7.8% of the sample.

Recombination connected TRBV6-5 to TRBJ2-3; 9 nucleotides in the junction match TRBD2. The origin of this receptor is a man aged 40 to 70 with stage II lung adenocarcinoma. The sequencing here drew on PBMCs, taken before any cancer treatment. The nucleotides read TGTGCCAGCCAGCAACCTAGCGGGGCCACAGATACGCAGTATTTT. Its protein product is CASQQPSGATDTQYF.